The 8 T cell receptor beta chains presented below share a single source sample, sequenced in a study of blood T cell repertoires in COVID-19. Clones were sequenced by immunoSEQ multiplex PCR, and TCRdb holds only the in-frame ones, with some missing. This sample has about 110,000 clones, with 71% found just once. Sequenced: peripheral blood. The receptors come from a human donor with acute or convalescent COVID-19. The donor label of this sample is uncertain.

The J gene is TRBJ2-7, the V gene TRBV6-5; 7 positions match TRBD2. Germline values: CDR1 MNHEY, CDR2 SVGAGI. The CDR3 covers 13 residues. After removal of 7 bases from V and 4 bases from J, the junction contained 7 bases not matched to a gene. The CDR3 DNA is TGTGCCAGCACCCGAAGGGGAGGGTACGAGCAGTACGTC. This codes for CASTRRGGYEQYV.

The chain carries TRBV19 and TRBJ2-4; 9 positions match TRBD1. Germline V gene lookup returns CDR1 LNHDA and CDR2 SQIVND (reference sequence). The CDR3 consists of 14 residues. The V and J ends lost 10 bases and 3 bases, in that order; junction bases with no gene match: 7. CDR3 bases: TGTGCCACACGCAACAGGGGGCTCAAAAACATTCAGTACTTC. Protein sequence: CATRNRGLKNIQYF.

V usage is TRBV11-2 and J usage is TRBJ2-1; 7 bases agree with TRBD2. The CDR3 covers 15 residues. The junction had 4 bases not matched to a gene; V was cut back by 4 bases and J by 1 base. Germline V gene sequence: CDR1 SGHAT, CDR2 FQNNGV. The CDR3 nucleotides read TGTGCCAGCAGCTCTAGCGGACTATCCTACAATGAGCAGTTCTTC. Translated: CASSSSGLSYNEQFF.

J is TRBJ2-3 and V is TRBV9; 7 positions match TRBD2. The CDR3 is 16 amino acids. Germline values: CDR1 SGDLS, CDR2 YYNGEE. The V and J ends lost 0 bases and 4 bases, in that order; junction bases with no gene match: 8. In DNA, the CDR3 is TGTGCCAGCAGCGTAGAGCCGGGGGGTGGGGCAGATACGCAGTATTTT. This gives the protein CASSVEPGGGADTQYF. The whole variable domain, remainder taken from reference TRBV9 and TRBJ2-3, is DSGVTQTPKHLITATGQRVTLRCSPRSGDLSVYWYQQSLDQGLQFLIQYYNGEERAKGNILERFSAQQFPDLHSELNLSSLELGDSALYFCASSVEPGGGADTQYFGPGTRLTVL.

This clone is a singleton in its sample. V and J are TRBV3-1 (or the pseudogene TRBV3-2) and TRBJ1-4; 10 bases map to TRBD1. Germline V lookup: CDR1 LGHDT, CDR2 YNNKEL (reference sequence). The CDR3 has 16 residues. Losses at the gene ends were 4 bases for V and 7 bases for J; bases not matched to a gene: 9. The chain's CDR3 is CASSRRGTGVGEKLFF. The CDR3 coding sequence is TGTGCCAGCAGCCGCCGCGGGACAGGGGTCGGTGAAAAACTGTTTTTT.

The rearrangement links TRBV7-9 to TRBJ1-4; D is perhaps TRBD1 (5 bases). CDR1 SEHNR and CDR2 FQNEAQ come from the germline V gene (reference sequence). Trimming cost V 4 bases and J 0 bases, with 12 bases left between them. The CDR3 extends over 16 amino acids. The DNA of the CDR3 is TGTGCCAGCAGCTCAACGCGACAGTCAACTAATGAAAAACTGTTTTTT. This encodes CASSSTRQSTNEKLFF.

This clone showed up just a few times. The chain combines TRBV6-1 with TRBJ2-2; 11 bases match TRBD1. V was pared by 2 bases and J by 1 base, with 12 bases of the junction left unmatched. The CDR3 consists of 20 residues. Germline V gene sequence: CDR1 MNHNS, CDR2 SASEGT. CDR3 region: CASSERTGGGWRLNTGELFF. CDR3 DNA sequence: TGTGCCAGCAGTGAACGGACAGGGGGCGGATGGAGACTGAACACCGGGGAGCTGTTTTTT.

This sequence joins TRBV6-2 or TRBV6-3 and TRBJ2-3; D not resolved. Germline V gene lookup returns CDR1 MNHEY and CDR2 SVGEGT. The V gene lost 6 bases and the J gene lost 0 bases, with 10 bases spanning the gap. CDR3 length equals 14 residues. In DNA, the CDR3 is TGTGCCAGCAGCCCCCCAGGTAGCACAGATACGCAGTATTTT. It codes for CASSPPGSTDTQYF.